Reported below is one T cell receptor beta chain. Its antigen is as yet unknown. The data stem from a study of cytomegalovirus exposure and HLA in healthy donors. The overall study: From donors who were HLA-typed, an early data release held 75 million to 85 million unique TCRs. The study's findings and limits: TCR beta chains numbering some 160 were designated cytomegalovirus-associated. One later analysis reportedly identified an Asian-associated ancestry cluster that showed fewer N-insertions than the roughly 700-donor mean. A later analysis showed HLA-associated TCR beta chains outstripping equally common others in clonal expansion.

Primers for the PCR totalled 60 Vbeta and 13 Jbeta. The protocol was immunoSEQ multiplex PCR, while the TCRdb copy is restricted to in-frame clones and leaves out a portion. The table shows around 90,000 clones, with about four fifths occurring only once. CDR3 length: 15 residues. The germline gives CDR1 SGHRS, CDR2 YFSETQ. Trimming took off 0 bases at V and 1 base at J, with 10 bases between the two ends. The sequence came from a woman in her forties in good health and CMV-seronegative. The V gene is TRBV5-1, the J gene TRBJ2-5; D possibly corresponds to TRBD2 (6 bases). Sequenced: PBMCs. Here the CDR3 reads CASSLGGAVQETQYF. The DNA for the CDR3 is TGCGCCAGCAGCTTGGGCGGGGCTGTCCAAGAGACCCAGTACTTC.